What follows is one TCR beta chain and its context. Its antigen is undetermined. The data stem from a study of T cell repertoires in cytomegalovirus infection. From the reads, TCRdb called clonotypes with MiXCR, one entry per CDR3 protein. The sample carries about 770,000 distinct CDR3 sequences, about 29% recorded once. Study outcomes and limitations: In two of eight donors, the top clonotype was HLA-C-restricted CMV-specific. Using cumulative public TCR beta family frequency, the authors identified those who carried CMV together with the relevant HLA.

Germline V lookup: CDR1 SQVTM, CDR2 ANQGSEA. This CDR3 is built from 12 residues. V was shortened by 2 bases and J by 3 bases, with 7 bases between the two germline ends. The sequencing used cultured CD8+ T cells from PBMCs, collected from culture after CMV antigen stimulation. The chain combines TRBV29-1 with TRBJ1-1; no firm D call. The origin of this receptor is a human donor in good health (CMV status not recorded). Some clones in this sample may be carry-over from other donors' samples. As DNA, the CDR3 is TGCAGCGTTGAAAGTGAGTACACTGAAGCTTTCTTT. Amino acids: CSVESEYTEAFF.